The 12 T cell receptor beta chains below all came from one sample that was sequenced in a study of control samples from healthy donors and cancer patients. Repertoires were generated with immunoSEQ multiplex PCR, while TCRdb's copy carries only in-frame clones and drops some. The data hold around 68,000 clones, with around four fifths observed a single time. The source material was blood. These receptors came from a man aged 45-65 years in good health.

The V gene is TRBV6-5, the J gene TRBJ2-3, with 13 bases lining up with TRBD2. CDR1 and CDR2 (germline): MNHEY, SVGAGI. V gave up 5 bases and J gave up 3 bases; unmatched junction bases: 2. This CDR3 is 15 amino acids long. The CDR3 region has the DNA TGTGCCAGCAGTCGGGGACTAGCGGGGACAGATACGCAGTATTTT. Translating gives CASSRGLAGTDTQYF.

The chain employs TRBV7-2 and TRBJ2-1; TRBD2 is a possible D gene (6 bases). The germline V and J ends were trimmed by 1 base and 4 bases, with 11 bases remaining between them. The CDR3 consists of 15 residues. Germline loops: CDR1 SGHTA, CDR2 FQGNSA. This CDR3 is CASSLVPDYYNEQFF. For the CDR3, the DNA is TGTGCCAGCAGCTTAGTTCCGGACTATTACAATGAGCAGTTCTTC.

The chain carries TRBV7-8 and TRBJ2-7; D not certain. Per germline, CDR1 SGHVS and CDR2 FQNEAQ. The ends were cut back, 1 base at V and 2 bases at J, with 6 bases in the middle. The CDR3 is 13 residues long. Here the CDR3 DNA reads TGTGCCAGCAGCTTAGGGGATCCCTACGAGCAGTACTTC. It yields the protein CASSLGDPYEQYF.

The CDR3 bases are TGTGCCAGCAGCCTGGGACTAGCGGGATTTTACGAGCAGTACTTC. It codes for CASSLGLAGFYEQYF. This sequence joins TRBV5-6 and TRBJ2-7; 13 bases map to TRBD2. From germline, CDR1 is SGHDT and CDR2 YYEEEE. V gave up 4 bases and J gave up 4 bases; unmatched junction bases: 5. This CDR3 has 15 amino acids.

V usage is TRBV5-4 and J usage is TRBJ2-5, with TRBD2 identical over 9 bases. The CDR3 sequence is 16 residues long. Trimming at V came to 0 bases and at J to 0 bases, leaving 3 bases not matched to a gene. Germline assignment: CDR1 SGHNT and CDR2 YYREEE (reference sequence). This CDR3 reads CASSLGLAGNQETQYF. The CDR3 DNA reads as TGTGCCAGCAGCTTGGGTCTAGCGGGAAACCAAGAGACCCAGTACTTC.

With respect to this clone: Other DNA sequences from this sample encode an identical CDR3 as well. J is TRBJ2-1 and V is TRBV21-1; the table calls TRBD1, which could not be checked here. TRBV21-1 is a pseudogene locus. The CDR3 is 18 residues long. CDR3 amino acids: CASSENFRGLSSYNEQFF. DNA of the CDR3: TGTGCCAGCAGCGAAAATTTCAGGGGCTTGAGCTCCTACAATGAGCAATTCTTC.

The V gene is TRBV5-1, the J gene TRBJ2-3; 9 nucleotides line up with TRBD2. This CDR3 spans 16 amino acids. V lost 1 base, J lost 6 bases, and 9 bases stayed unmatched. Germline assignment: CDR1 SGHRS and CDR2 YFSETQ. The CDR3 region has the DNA TGCGCCAGCAGCTTGCTGGCGGGAGGGCCTTCGGATACGCAGTATTTT. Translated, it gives CASSLLAGGPSDTQYF. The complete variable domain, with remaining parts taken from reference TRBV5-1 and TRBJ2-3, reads KAGVTQTPRYLIKTRGQQVTLSCSPISGHRSVSWYQQTPGQGLQFLFEYFSETQRNKGNFPGRFSGRQFSNSRSEMNVSTLELGDSALYLCASSLLAGGPSDTQYFGPGTRLTVL.

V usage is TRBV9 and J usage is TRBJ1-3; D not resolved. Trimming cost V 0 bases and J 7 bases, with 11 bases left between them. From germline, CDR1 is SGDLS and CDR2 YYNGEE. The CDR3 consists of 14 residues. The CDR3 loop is CASSVGGAQNTIYF. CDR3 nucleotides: TGTGCCAGCAGCGTAGGGGGTGCCCAGAACACCATATATTTT.

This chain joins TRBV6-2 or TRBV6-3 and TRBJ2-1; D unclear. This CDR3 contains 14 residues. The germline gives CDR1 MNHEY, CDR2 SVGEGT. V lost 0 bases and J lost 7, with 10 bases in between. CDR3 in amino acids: CASSYSGGSNEQFF. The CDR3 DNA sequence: TGTGCCAGCAGTTACTCGGGTGGGTCGAATGAGCAGTTCTTC.

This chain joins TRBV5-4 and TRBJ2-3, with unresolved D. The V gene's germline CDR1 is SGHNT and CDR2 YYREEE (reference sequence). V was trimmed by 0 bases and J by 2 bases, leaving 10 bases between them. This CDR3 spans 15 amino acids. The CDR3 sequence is CASSLGIPITDTQYF. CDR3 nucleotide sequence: TGTGCCAGCAGCTTGGGGATACCTATCACAGATACGCAGTATTTT.

The CDR3 loop is CASSYSGGEYEQYF. The CDR3 DNA sequence: TGTGCCAGCAGTTACTCTGGGGGGGAATACGAGCAGTACTTC. This chain links TRBV6-6 with TRBJ2-7; 7 bases line up with TRBD2. Germline V gene data show CDR1 as MNHNY and CDR2 as SVGAGI (reference sequence). This CDR3 is built from 14 residues. J lost 4 bases, V lost 0 bases, and 3 bases had no gene match.

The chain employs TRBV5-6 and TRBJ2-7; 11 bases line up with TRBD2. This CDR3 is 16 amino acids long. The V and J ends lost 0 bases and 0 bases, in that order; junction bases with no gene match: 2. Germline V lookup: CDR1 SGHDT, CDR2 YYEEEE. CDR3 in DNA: TGTGCCAGCAGCTTGGCAACTAGCGGGAGCTCCTACGAGCAGTACTTC. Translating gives CASSLATSGSSYEQYF.